A selection of T cell receptor beta chains follows, all from one sample in a study of radiation and T cells in renal cell carcinoma. TCRdb's table, derived via immunoSEQ multiplex PCR, lists solely in-frame clones and lacks some. The repertoire has tens of thousands of clones, 60% to 80% of them found once; the top ten carry roughly 37%. Sample: blood, taken from a patient whose treatment included radiotherapy and nephrectomy. These receptors were collected from a man in his 60s with renal cell carcinoma. The CDR3 runs from the conserved cysteine through the conserved F or W. The D gene is left open where the match is weak. Some rows mark clone size as missing; the rest say once, few, many or name a class of expanded clone.

d_call: -; v_call: TRBV6-5; clone_size: once; j_call: TRBJ2-5; cdr3_nt: TGTGCCAGCAGTAGGACGGATCCCCGGGAGACCCAGTACTTC; cdr3_aa: CASSRTDPRETQYF
d_call: -; v_call: TRBV14; clone_size: -; j_call: TRBJ2-5; cdr3_nt: TGTGCCAGCAGCCAAGCCCAGGGGGGATGGGAGACCCAGTACTTC; cdr3_aa: CASSQAQGGWETQYF
d_call: -; v_call: TRBV9; clone_size: -; j_call: TRBJ2-1; cdr3_nt: TGTGCCAGCAGCCCAACCCCCCGGAGCTACAATGAGCAGTTCTTC; cdr3_aa: CASSPTPRSYNEQFF
d_call: -; v_call: TRBV5-6; clone_size: -; j_call: TRBJ2-5; cdr3_nt: TGTGCCAGCAGCGTACAGGGAAAATTCGAAGAGACCCAGTACTTC; cdr3_aa: CASSVQGKFEETQYF
d_call: -; v_call: TRBV7-6; clone_size: -; j_call: TRBJ2-3; cdr3_nt: TGTGCCAGCAGCACCGTGGGTAGCGGCTTCACAGATACGCAGTATTTT; cdr3_aa: CASSTVGSGFTDTQYF
d_call: -; v_call: TRBV7-8; clone_size: -; j_call: TRBJ1-3; cdr3_nt: TGTGGCTCAACAAGCTCTGGAAACACCATATATTTT; cdr3_aa: CGSTSSGNTIYF
d_call: TRBD2; v_call: TRBV2; clone_size: -; j_call: TRBJ2-3; cdr3_nt: TGTGCCAGTACTAGCGGGAGGGCTATGGTAGATACGCAGTATTTT; cdr3_aa: CASTSGRAMVDTQYF
d_call: TRBD1; v_call: TRBV5-1; clone_size: few; j_call: TRBJ1-5; cdr3_nt: TGCGCCAGCAGCTCCGGACAGGGCGGGCAGCCCCAGCATTTT; cdr3_aa: CASSSGQGGQPQHF
d_call: -; v_call: TRBV5-4; clone_size: -; j_call: TRBJ2-2; cdr3_nt: TGTGCCAGCAGCTTGCCGAAGGGACATTCAGGCACCGGGGAGCTGTTTTTT; cdr3_aa: CASSLPKGHSGTGELFF
d_call: -; v_call: TRBV6-1; clone_size: -; j_call: TRBJ2-2; cdr3_nt: TGTGCCAGCATGCGGAGAGCGCCGAACACCGGGGAGCTGTTTTTT; cdr3_aa: CASMRRAPNTGELFF
d_call: -; v_call: TRBV11-2; clone_size: -; j_call: TRBJ2-7; cdr3_nt: TGTGCCAGCAGCTTAGGGGCTAGAACCTACGAGCAGTACTTC; cdr3_aa: CASSLGARTYEQYF
d_call: -; v_call: TRBV7-9; clone_size: -; j_call: TRBJ2-2; cdr3_nt: TGTGCCAGCAGCTTAGCAAGCCCCGGGGGCACCGGGGAGCTGTTTTTT; cdr3_aa: CASSLASPGGTGELFF
d_call: -; v_call: TRBV7-9; clone_size: -; j_call: TRBJ1-1; cdr3_nt: TGTGCCAGCCGGGAGGTAAACACTGAAGCTTTCTTT; cdr3_aa: CASREVNTEAFF
d_call: -; v_call: TRBV11-2; clone_size: -; j_call: TRBJ2-5; cdr3_nt: TGTGCCAGCAGGGGGTGGGAGACCCAGTACTTC; cdr3_aa: CASRGWETQYF
d_call: -; v_call: TRBV7-2; clone_size: -; j_call: TRBJ2-5; cdr3_nt: TGTGCCAGCAGCGCGCAGAATTGGGAGACCCAGTACTTC; cdr3_aa: CASSAQNWETQYF
d_call: -; v_call: TRBV6-1; clone_size: -; j_call: TRBJ1-1; cdr3_nt: TGTGCCAGCAGTTCGGACATCTCAGCTTTCTTT; cdr3_aa: CASSSDISAFF
d_call: -; v_call: TRBV28; clone_size: -; j_call: TRBJ2-2; cdr3_nt: TGTGCCAGCAGTTTTGGAGGGGGTTACACCGGGGAGCTGTTTTTT; cdr3_aa: CASSFGGGYTGELFF
d_call: -; v_call: TRBV19; clone_size: -; j_call: TRBJ2-7; cdr3_nt: TGTGCCAGTTCCCCCCAGGGGACAAACTACGAGCAGTACTTC; cdr3_aa: CASSPQGTNYEQYF
d_call: -; v_call: TRBV9; clone_size: -; j_call: TRBJ2-2; cdr3_nt: TGTGCCAGCAGCGTAGTAGCGAACACCGGGGAGCTGTTTTTT; cdr3_aa: CASSVVANTGELFF
d_call: TRBD1; v_call: TRBV11-2; clone_size: -; j_call: TRBJ2-3; cdr3_nt: TGTGCCAGCAGCGCGACCGGGACAGCCACAGATACGCAGTATTTT; cdr3_aa: CASSATGTATDTQYF
d_call: -; v_call: TRBV10-3; clone_size: -; j_call: TRBJ2-7; cdr3_nt: TGTGCCATCAGTCCTCTTGGGACCCAGTACGAGCAGTACTTC; cdr3_aa: CAISPLGTQYEQYF
d_call: TRBD2; v_call: TRBV9; clone_size: -; j_call: TRBJ2-7; cdr3_nt: TGTGCCAGCAGCGGAGGCGTGGGAGGCGGGACTAGCGGCTACGAGCAGTACTTC; cdr3_aa: CASSGGVGGGTSGYEQYF
d_call: -; v_call: TRBV25-1; clone_size: -; j_call: TRBJ1-1; cdr3_nt: TGTGCCAGCAGTGACTCCGGGACCGTGATTGAAGCTTTCTTT; cdr3_aa: CASSDSGTVIEAFF
d_call: -; v_call: TRBV7-2; clone_size: -; j_call: TRBJ2-4; cdr3_nt: TGTGCCAGCAGCCAAGCCGTCGGGGCCAAAAACATTCAGTACTTC; cdr3_aa: CASSQAVGAKNIQYF
d_call: TRBD2; v_call: TRBV5-1; clone_size: -; j_call: TRBJ2-3; cdr3_nt: TGCGCCAGCAGCTGGGGGCATGGAGCGGGAGGAGATACGCAGTATTTT; cdr3_aa: CASSWGHGAGGDTQYF
d_call: -; v_call: TRBV5-6; clone_size: -; j_call: TRBJ2-1; cdr3_nt: TGTGCCAGCAGTTTTTCACCCGGGACAACACGAAATGAGCAGTTCTTC; cdr3_aa: CASSFSPGTTRNEQFF
d_call: TRBD2; v_call: TRBV4-3; clone_size: -; j_call: TRBJ2-7; cdr3_nt: TGCGCCAGCAGCCAAGCGGGCGGGAGACCTTACGAGCAGTACTTC; cdr3_aa: CASSQAGGRPYEQYF
d_call: -; v_call: TRBV12-5; clone_size: -; j_call: TRBJ2-1; cdr3_nt: TGTGCTAGTGGTTTGACGACAGTTGGTGAGCAGTTCTTC; cdr3_aa: CASGLTTVGEQFF
d_call: TRBD1; v_call: TRBV5-6; clone_size: few; j_call: TRBJ2-3; cdr3_nt: TGTGCCAGCAGCTCACAGGGGGCTGCGCAGTATTTT; cdr3_aa: CASSSQGAAQYF
d_call: TRBD2; v_call: TRBV7-2; clone_size: once; j_call: TRBJ2-7; cdr3_nt: TGTGCCAGCAGCTTAGGACTAGCGGGATATGGCGCTGCCTACGAGCAGTACTTC; cdr3_aa: CASSLGLAGYGAAYEQYF
d_call: TRBD1; v_call: TRBV10-3; clone_size: -; j_call: TRBJ1-2; cdr3_nt: TGCGCCAGCAGTGAGGACCCACAGGGGGTTGGCTATGGCTACACCTTC; cdr3_aa: CASSEDPQGVGYGYTF
d_call: TRBD1; v_call: TRBV18; clone_size: -; j_call: TRBJ2-5; cdr3_nt: TGTGCCAGCTCAGGACAGGGGTCAGAGACCCAGTACTTC; cdr3_aa: CASSGQGSETQYF
d_call: -; v_call: TRBV7-8; clone_size: -; j_call: TRBJ1-4; cdr3_nt: TGTGCCAGCAGCTTAGGTCTAACTAGATTTACTAATGAAAAACTGTTTTTT; cdr3_aa: CASSLGLTRFTNEKLFF
d_call: TRBD2; v_call: TRBV4-2; clone_size: -; j_call: TRBJ2-1; cdr3_nt: TGTGCCAGCGGGCGACAACCCGGGAGGGGCGATGAGCAGTTCTTC; cdr3_aa: CASGRQPGRGDEQFF
d_call: -; v_call: TRBV7-2; clone_size: -; j_call: TRBJ1-2; cdr3_nt: TGTGCCAGCAGCTCCCCAGGGCACGGCTACACCTTC; cdr3_aa: CASSSPGHGYTF
d_call: -; v_call: TRBV5-8; clone_size: -; j_call: TRBJ2-7; cdr3_nt: TGTGCCAGCAGCTTGGTTGGGTTTTACGAGCAGTACTTC; cdr3_aa: CASSLVGFYEQYF
d_call: -; v_call: TRBV15; clone_size: -; j_call: TRBJ1-3; cdr3_nt: TGTGCCACCAGCAGAGCCCGGGGTGACACCATATATTTT; cdr3_aa: CATSRARGDTIYF
d_call: -; v_call: TRBV28; clone_size: few; j_call: TRBJ1-6; cdr3_nt: TGTGCCAGCAGTGGGCCAGGGACGGCGAGCTCCTATAATTCACCCCTCCACTTT; cdr3_aa: CASSGPGTASSYNSPLHF
d_call: -; v_call: TRBV19; clone_size: few; j_call: TRBJ1-6; cdr3_nt: TGTGCCAGTAGGACCTTGCAGACTCATTCACCCCTCCACTTT; cdr3_aa: CASRTLQTHSPLHF
d_call: TRBD1; v_call: TRBV5-1; clone_size: -; j_call: TRBJ2-7; cdr3_nt: TGCGCCAGCAGTTGGCTTGGGGACAGCACCTACGAGCAGTACTTC; cdr3_aa: CASSWLGDSTYEQYF
d_call: -; v_call: TRBV2; clone_size: -; j_call: TRBJ1-1; cdr3_nt: TGTGCCAGCATATGGGGATCTTGGAACACTGAAGCTTTCTTT; cdr3_aa: CASIWGSWNTEAFF
d_call: TRBD1; v_call: TRBV5-1; clone_size: -; j_call: TRBJ2-7; cdr3_nt: TGCGCCAGCAGCCCTCGGACAGGGGGCGGCGAGCAGTACTTC; cdr3_aa: CASSPRTGGGEQYF
d_call: -; v_call: TRBV7-2; clone_size: few; j_call: TRBJ2-3; cdr3_nt: TGTGCTAAGCGTGGACCCCTTAACACAGATACGCAGTATTTT; cdr3_aa: CAKRGPLNTDTQYF
d_call: TRBD2; v_call: TRBV7-2; clone_size: -; j_call: TRBJ2-7; cdr3_nt: TGTGCCAGCAGCCCCCAAACTAGCGGGAGTACGTTGCAGTACTTC; cdr3_aa: CASSPQTSGSTLQYF
d_call: -; v_call: TRBV5-1; clone_size: -; j_call: TRBJ2-1; cdr3_nt: TGCGCCAGCAGCTTGGGGGACCCTTTTAGGGATATCACCTACAATGAGCAGTTCTTC; cdr3_aa: CASSLGDPFRDITYNEQFF
d_call: -; v_call: TRBV2; clone_size: -; j_call: TRBJ1-1; cdr3_nt: TGTGCCAGCCTTCTTGGGGTGCGCACTGAAGCTTTCTTT; cdr3_aa: CASLLGVRTEAFF
d_call: -; v_call: TRBV30; clone_size: -; j_call: TRBJ1-5; cdr3_nt: TGTGCCTGGAGTGGAACGGGCAATCAGCCCCAGCATTTT; cdr3_aa: CAWSGTGNQPQHF
d_call: -; v_call: TRBV4-1; clone_size: -; j_call: TRBJ1-4; cdr3_nt: TGCGCCAGCAGCCAAACGATAGACAGGCCAACTAATGAAAAACTGTTTTTT; cdr3_aa: CASSQTIDRPTNEKLFF
d_call: -; v_call: TRBV9; clone_size: -; j_call: TRBJ2-7; cdr3_nt: TGTGCCAGCAGCGTAGGCCTCTCGGGATCCTACGAGCAGTACTTC; cdr3_aa: CASSVGLSGSYEQYF